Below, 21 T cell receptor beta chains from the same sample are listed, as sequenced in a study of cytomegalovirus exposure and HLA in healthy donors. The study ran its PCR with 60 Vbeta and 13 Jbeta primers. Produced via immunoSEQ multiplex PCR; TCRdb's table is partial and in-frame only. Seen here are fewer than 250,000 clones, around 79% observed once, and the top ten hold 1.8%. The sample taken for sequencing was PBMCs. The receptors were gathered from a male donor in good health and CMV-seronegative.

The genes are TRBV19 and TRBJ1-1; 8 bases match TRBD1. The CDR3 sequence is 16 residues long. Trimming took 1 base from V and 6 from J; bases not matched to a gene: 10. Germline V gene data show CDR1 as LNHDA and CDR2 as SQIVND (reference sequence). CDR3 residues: CASSIVAGQGNAEAFF. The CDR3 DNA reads TGTGCCAGTAGTATAGTTGCTGGACAGGGCAACGCTGAAGCTTTCTTT.

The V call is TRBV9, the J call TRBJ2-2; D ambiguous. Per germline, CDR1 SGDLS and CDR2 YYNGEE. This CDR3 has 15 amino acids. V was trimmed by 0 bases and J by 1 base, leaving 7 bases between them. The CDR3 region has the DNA TGTGCCAGCAGCGTAGGCCCGGGGAACACCGGGGAGCTGTTTTTT. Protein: CASSVGPGNTGELFF.

This CDR3 reads CASSITGTGGGTGELFF. In DNA, the CDR3 is TGTGCCAGCAGCATAACCGGGACAGGGGGCGGGACCGGGGAGCTGTTTTTT. The V call is TRBV4-2, the J call TRBJ2-2; TRBD1 agrees at 12 bases. Germline lookup yields CDR1 LGHNA and CDR2 YNFKEQ. CDR3 length equals 17 residues. V trimming: 5 bases; J trimming: 5 bases; junction bases outside the gene matches: 9.

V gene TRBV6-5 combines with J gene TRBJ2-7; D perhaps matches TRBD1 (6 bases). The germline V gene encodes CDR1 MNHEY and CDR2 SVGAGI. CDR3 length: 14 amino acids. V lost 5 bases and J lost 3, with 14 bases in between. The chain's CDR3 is CASSKDRPDYEQYF. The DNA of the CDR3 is TGTGCCAGCAGTAAAGACAGGCCGGACTACGAGCAGTACTTC.

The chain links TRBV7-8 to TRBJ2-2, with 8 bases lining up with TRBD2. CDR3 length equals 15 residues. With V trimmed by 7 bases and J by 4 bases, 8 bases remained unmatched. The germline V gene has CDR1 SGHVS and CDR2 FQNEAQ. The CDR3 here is CASKDRRGGTGELFF. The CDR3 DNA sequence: TGTGCCAGCAAGGACCGACGGGGGGGCACCGGGGAGCTGTTTTTT.

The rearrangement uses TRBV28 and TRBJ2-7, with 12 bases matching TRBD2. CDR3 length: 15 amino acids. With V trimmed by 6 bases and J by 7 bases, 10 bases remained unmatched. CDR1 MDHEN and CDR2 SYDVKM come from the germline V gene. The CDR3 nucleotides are TGTGCCAGCAGCTGGGAGACTAGCGGGAGAGGTGAGCAGTACTTC. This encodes CASSWETSGRGEQYF.

The CDR3 bases are TGTGCCACCTTATGGCACCCCAATCAGCCCCAGCATTTT. It specifies CATLWHPNQPQHF. This rearrangement joins TRBV28 to TRBJ1-5, with D hard to call. Germline loops: CDR1 MDHEN, CDR2 SYDVKM. This CDR3 has 13 amino acids. Trimming removed 10 bases at V and 3 bases at J, with 13 bases between.

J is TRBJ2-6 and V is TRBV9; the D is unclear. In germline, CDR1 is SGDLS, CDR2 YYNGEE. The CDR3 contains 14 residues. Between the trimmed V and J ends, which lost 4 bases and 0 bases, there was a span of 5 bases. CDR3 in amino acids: CASSSLSGANVLTF. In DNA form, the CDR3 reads TGTGCCAGCAGCTCCCTCTCTGGGGCCAACGTCCTGACTTTC.

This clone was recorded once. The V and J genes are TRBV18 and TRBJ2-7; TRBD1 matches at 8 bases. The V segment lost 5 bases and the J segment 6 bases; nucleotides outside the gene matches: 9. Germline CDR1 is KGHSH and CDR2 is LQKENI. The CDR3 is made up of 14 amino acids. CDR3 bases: TGTGCCAGCTCAATCGGGACAGGCCTCTCCGAGCAGTACTTC. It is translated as CASSIGTGLSEQYF.

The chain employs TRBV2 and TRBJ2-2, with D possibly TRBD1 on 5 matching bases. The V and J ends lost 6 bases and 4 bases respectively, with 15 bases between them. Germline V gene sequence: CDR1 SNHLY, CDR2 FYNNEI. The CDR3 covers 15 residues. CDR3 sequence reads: CASSRLRGGTGELFF. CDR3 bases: TGTGCCAGCAGCCGCCTTAGGGGTGGCACCGGGGAGCTGTTTTTT. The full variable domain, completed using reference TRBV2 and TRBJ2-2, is EPEVTQTPSHQVTQMGQEVILRCVPISNHLYFYWYRQILGQKVEFLVSFYNNEISEKSEIFDDQFSVERPDGSNFTLKIRSTKLEDSAMYFCASSRLRGGTGELFFGEGSRLTVL.

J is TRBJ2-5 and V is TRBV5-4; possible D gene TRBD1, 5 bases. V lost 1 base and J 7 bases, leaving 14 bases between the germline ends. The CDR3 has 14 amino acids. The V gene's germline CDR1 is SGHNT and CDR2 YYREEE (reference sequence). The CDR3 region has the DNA TGTGCCAGCAGCTTGTCCCAGGGTGTGGGGACCCAGTACTTC. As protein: CASSLSQGVGTQYF.

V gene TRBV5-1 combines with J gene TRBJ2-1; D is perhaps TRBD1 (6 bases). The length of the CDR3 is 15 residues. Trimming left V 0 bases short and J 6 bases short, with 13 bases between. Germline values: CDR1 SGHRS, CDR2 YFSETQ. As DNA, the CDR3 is TGCGCCAGCAGCTTGGCGGCAGGGGCCCTCAATGAGCAGTTCTTC. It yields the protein CASSLAAGALNEQFF.

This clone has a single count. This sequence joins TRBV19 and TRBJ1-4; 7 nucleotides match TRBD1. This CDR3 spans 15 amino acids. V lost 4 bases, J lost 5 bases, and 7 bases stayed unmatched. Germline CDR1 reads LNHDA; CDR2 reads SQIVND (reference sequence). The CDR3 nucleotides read TGTGCCAGTAGTACATGGGGGACAGTAAATGAAAAACTGTTTTTT. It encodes CASSTWGTVNEKLFF.

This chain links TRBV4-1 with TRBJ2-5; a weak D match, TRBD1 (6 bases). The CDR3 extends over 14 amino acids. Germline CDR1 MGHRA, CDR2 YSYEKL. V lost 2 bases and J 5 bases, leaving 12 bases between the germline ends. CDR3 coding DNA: TGCGCCAGCAGCCAATTGACAGGAAGTGAGACCCAGTACTTC. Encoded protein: CASSQLTGSETQYF.

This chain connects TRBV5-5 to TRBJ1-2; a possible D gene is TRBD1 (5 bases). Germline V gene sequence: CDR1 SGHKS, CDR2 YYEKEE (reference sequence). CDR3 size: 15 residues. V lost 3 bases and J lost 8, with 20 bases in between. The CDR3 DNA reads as TGTGCCAGCAGCTCACAGCGTGGAAGGGGATACGGCTACACCTTC. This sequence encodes CASSSQRGRGYGYTF.

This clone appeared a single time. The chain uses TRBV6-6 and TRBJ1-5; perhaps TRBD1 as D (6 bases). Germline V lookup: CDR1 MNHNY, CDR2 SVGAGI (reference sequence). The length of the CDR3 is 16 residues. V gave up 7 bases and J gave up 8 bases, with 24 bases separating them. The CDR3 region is CASNKGGDGRSEPQHF. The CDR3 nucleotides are TGTGCCAGCAACAAGGGGGGGGATGGGCGGTCTGAGCCCCAGCATTTT.

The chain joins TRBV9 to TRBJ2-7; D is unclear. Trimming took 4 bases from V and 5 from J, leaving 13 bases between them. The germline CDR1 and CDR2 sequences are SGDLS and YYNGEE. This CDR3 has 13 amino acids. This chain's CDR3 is CASSPQRLDEQYF. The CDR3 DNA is TGTGCCAGCAGCCCCCAAAGACTCGACGAGCAGTACTTC. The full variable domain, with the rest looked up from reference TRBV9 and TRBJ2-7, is DSGVTQTPKHLITATGQRVTLRCSPRSGDLSVYWYQQSLDQGLQFLIQYYNGEERAKGNILERFSAQQFPDLHSELNLSSLELGDSALYFCASSPQRLDEQYFGPGTRLTVT.

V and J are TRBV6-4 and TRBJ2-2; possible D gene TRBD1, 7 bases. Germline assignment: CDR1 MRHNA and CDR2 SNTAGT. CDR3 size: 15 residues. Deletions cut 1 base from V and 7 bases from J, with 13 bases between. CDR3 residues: CASSDLPGGRGELFF. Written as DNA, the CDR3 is TGTGCCAGCAGTGACTTACCAGGGGGGCGCGGGGAGCTGTTTTTT.

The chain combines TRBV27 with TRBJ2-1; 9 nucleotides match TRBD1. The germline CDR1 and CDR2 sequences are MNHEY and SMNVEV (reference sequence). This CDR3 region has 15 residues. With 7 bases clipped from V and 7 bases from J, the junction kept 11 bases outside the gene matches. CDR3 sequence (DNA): TGTGCCAGCACTTACACAGGGGGCGCGGGAAATGAGCAGTTCTTC. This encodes CASTYTGGAGNEQFF.

The CDR3 nucleotides are TGTGCCAGCAGCTCGGAGAGGAATTTTAATGAAAAACTGTTTTTT. Translated: CASSSERNFNEKLFF. The gene calls are TRBV5-4 and TRBJ1-4; D call uncertain. CDR1 is SGHNT and CDR2 is YYREEE in the germline V gene (reference sequence). Between the trimmed V and J ends, which lost 3 bases and 4 bases, there was a span of 13 bases. CDR3 length: 15 residues.

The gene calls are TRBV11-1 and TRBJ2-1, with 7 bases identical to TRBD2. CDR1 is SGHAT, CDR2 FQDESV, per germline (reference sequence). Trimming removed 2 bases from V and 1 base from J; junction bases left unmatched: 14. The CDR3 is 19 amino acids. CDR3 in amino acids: CASSLRFGGNSLSYNEQFF. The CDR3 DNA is TGTGCCAGCAGCTTAAGGTTCGGGGGGAACTCCCTTTCCTACAATGAGCAGTTCTTC.